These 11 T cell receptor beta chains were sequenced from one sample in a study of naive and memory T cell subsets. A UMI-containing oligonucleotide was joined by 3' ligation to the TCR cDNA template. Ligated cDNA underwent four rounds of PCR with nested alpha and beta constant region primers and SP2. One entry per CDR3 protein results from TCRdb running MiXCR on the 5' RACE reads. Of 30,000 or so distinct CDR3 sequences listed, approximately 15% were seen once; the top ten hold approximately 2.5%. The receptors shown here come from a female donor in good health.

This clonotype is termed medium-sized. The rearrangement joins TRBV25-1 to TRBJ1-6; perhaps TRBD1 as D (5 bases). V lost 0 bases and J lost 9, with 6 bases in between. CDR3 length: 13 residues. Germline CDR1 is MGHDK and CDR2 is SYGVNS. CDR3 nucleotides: TGTGCCAGCAGTGAATACGGGGGTTCACCCCTCCACTTT. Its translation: CASSEYGGSPLHF.

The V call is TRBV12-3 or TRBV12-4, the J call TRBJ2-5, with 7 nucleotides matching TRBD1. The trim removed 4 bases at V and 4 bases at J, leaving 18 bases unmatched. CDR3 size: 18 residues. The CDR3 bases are TGTGCCAGCAGTTCTCAGCTCACAGGGGAGTTTGGAGGAGAGACCCAGTACTTC. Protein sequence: CASSSQLTGEFGGETQYF.

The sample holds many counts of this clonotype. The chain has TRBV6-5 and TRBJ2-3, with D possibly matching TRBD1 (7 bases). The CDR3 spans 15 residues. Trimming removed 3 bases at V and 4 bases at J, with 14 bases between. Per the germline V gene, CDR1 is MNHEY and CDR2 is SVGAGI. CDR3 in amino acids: CASSYVRGEADTQYF. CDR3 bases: TGTGCCAGCAGTTATGTCAGGGGGGAAGCAGATACGCAGTATTTT.

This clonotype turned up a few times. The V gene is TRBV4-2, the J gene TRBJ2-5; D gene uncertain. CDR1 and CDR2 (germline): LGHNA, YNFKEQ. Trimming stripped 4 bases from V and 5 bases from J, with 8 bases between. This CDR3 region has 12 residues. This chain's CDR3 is CASSPPAETQYF. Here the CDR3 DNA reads TGTGCCAGCAGCCCCCCGGCCGAGACCCAGTACTTC.

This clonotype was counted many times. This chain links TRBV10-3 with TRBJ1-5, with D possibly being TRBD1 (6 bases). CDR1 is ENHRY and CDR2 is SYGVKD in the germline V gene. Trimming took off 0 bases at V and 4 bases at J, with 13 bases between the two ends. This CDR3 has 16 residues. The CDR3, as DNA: TGTGCCATCAGTGAGTCGGGAAGAGGGGGAAATCAGCCCCAGCATTTT. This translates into CAISESGRGGNQPQHF.

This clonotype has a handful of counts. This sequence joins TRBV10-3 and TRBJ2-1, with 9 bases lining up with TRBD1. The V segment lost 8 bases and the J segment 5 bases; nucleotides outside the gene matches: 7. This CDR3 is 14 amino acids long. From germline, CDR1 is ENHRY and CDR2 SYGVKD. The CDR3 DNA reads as TGTGCCATCGGTCGGACAGGGGTGGACAATGAGCAGTTCTTC. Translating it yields CAIGRTGVDNEQFF.

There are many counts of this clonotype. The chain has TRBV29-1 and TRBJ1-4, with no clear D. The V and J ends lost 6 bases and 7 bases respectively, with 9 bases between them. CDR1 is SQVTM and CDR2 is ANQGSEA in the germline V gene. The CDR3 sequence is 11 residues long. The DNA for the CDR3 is TGCAGCGTCTGGACGGGTGAAAAACTGTTTTTT. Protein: CSVWTGEKLFF.

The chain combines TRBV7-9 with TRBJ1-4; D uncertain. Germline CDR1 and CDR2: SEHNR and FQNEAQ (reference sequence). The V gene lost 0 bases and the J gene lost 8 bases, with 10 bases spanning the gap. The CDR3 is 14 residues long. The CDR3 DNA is TGTGCCAGCAGCTTAGCTCCATGGAGAGAAAAACTGTTTTTT. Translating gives CASSLAPWREKLFF.

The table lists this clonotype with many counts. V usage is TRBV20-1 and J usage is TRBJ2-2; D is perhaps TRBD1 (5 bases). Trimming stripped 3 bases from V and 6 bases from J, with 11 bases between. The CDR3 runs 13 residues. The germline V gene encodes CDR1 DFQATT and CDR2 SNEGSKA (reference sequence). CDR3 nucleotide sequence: TGCAGTGCTAGCCCAGGGATTCCCGGGGAGCTGTTTTTT. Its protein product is CSASPGIPGELFF.

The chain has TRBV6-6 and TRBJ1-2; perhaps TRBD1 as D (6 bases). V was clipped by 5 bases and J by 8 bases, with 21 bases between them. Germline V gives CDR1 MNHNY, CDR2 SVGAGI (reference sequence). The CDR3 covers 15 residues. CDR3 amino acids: CASSPSTGGGWGYTF. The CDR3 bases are TGTGCCAGCAGTCCTTCGACAGGAGGAGGATGGGGCTACACCTTC.

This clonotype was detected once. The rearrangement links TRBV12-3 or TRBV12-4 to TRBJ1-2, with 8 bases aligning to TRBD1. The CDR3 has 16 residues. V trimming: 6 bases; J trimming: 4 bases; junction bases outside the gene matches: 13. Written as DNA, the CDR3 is TGTGCCAGCAGACCAGTAAACAGGGGGGCGTCCTATGGCTACACCTTC. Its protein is CASRPVNRGASYGYTF.